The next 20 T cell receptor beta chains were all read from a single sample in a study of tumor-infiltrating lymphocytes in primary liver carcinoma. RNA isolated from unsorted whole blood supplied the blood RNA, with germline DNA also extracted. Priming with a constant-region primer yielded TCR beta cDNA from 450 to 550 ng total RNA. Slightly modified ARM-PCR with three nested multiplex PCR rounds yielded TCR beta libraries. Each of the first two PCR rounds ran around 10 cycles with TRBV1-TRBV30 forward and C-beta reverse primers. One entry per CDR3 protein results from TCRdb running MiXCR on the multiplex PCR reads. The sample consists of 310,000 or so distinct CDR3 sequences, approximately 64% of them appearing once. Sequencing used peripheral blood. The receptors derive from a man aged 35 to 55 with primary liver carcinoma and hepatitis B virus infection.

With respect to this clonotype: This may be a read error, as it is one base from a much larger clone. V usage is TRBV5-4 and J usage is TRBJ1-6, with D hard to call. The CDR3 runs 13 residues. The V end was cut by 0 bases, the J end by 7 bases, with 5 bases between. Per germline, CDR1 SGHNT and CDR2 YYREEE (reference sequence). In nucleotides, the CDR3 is TGTGCCAGCAGCTTGGTTGGGAATTCACCCCTCCACTTT. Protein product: CASSLVGNSPLHF.

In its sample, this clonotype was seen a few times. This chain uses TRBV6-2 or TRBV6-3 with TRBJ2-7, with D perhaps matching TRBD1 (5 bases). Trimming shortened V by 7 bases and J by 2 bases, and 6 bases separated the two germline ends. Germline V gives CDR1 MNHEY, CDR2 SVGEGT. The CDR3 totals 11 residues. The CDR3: CASIGAYEQYF. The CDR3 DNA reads TGTGCCAGCATAGGGGCCTACGAGCAGTACTTC.

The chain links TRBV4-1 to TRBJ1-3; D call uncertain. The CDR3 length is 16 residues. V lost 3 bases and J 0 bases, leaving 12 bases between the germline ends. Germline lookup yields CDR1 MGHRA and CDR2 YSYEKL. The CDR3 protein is CASSHQDWSSGNTIYF. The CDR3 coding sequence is TGCGCCAGCAGCCACCAAGACTGGAGCTCTGGAAACACCATATATTTT.

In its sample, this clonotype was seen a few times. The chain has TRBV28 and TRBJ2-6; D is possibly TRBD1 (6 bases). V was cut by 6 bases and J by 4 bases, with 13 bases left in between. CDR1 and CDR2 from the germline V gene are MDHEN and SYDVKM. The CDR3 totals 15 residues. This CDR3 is CASRRNREGANVLTF. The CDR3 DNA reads TGTGCCAGCAGACGGAACAGGGAGGGGGCCAACGTCCTGACTTTC.

DNA for the CDR3: TGCAGTGCCTCTAGGTTGGACAGGGATGACAATGAGCAGTTCTTC. The encoded protein is CSASRLDRDDNEQFF. The chain couples TRBV20-1 to TRBJ2-1; 8 positions match TRBD1. This CDR3 comprises 15 residues. CDR1 and CDR2 (germline): DFQATT, SNEGSKA (reference sequence). The V and J ends lost 6 bases and 5 bases, in that order; junction bases with no gene match: 12.

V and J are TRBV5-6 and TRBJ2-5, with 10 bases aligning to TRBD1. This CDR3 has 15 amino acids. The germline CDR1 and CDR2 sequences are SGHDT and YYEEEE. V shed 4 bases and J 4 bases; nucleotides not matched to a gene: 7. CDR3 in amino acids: CASSHGDRGTETQYF. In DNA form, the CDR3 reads TGTGCCAGCAGCCACGGGGACAGGGGAACAGAGACCCAGTACTTC.

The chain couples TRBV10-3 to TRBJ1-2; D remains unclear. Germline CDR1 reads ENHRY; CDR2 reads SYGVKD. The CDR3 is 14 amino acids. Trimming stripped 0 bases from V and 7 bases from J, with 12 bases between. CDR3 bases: TGTGCCATCAGTGAGTCGAAGGGTTTGGGTGGCTACACCTTC. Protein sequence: CAISESKGLGGYTF.

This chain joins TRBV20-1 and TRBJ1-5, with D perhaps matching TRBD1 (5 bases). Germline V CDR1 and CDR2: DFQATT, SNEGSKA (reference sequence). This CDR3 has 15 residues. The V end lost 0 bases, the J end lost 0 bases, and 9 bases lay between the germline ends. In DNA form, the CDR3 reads TGCAGTGCTAGAGATGCGGGGGTTAGCAATCAGCCCCAGCATTTT. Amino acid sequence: CSARDAGVSNQPQHF.

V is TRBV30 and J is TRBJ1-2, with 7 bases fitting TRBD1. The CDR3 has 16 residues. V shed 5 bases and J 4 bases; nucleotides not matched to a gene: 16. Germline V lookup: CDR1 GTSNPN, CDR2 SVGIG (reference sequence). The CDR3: CAWAGTVLRTFYGYTF. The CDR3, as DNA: TGTGCCTGGGCCGGGACAGTATTAAGGACCTTCTATGGCTACACCTTC.

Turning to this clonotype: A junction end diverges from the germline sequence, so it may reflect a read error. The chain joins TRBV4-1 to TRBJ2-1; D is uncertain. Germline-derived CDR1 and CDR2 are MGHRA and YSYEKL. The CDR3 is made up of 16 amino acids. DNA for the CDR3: TGCACCAGCAGCCAACGTATCAGTAGCTCCTACAATGAGCAGTTCTTC. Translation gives CTSSQRISSSYNEQFF.

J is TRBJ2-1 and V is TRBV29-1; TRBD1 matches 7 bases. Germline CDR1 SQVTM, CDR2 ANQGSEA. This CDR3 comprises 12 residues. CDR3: CSAEQGHNEQFF. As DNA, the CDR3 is TGCAGTGCCGAACAGGGGCACAATGAGCAGTTCTTC.

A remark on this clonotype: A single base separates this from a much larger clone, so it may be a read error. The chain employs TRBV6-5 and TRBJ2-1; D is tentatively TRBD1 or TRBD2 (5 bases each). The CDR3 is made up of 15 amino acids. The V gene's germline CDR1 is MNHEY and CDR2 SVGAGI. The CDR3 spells CASSYLSTRDDEKFF. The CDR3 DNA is TGTGCCAGCAGTTACCTAAGCACGAGGGACGATGAGAAGTTCTTC.

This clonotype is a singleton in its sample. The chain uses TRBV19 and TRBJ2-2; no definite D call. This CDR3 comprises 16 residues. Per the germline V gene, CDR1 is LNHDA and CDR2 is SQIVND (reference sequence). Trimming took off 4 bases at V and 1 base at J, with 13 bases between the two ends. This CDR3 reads CASSTDFSQNTGELFF. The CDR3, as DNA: TGTGCCAGTAGTACAGACTTTTCCCAGAACACCGGGGAGCTGTTTTTT.

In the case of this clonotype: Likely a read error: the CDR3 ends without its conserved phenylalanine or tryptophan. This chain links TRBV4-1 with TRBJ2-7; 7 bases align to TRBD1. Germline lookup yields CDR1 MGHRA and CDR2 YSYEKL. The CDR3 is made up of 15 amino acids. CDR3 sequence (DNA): TGCGCCGGCAGCCAAGTTGGGGACAGCTCCTACGAGCAGTACCTC. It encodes CAGSQVGDSSYEQYL.

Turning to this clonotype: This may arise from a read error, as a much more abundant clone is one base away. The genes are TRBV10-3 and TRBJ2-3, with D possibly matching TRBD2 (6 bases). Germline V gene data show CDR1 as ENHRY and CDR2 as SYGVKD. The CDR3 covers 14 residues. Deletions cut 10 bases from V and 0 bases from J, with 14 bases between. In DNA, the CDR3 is TGTGCCAGCGACAATAGCGGAAGCACAGATACGCAGTATTTT. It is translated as CASDNSGSTDTQYF.

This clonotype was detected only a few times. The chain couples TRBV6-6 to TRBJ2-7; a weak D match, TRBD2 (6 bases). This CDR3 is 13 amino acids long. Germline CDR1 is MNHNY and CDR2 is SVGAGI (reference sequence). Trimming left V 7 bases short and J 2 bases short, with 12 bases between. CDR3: CASMGGLTYEQYF. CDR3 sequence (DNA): TGTGCCAGCATGGGCGGACTAACCTACGAGCAGTACTTC.

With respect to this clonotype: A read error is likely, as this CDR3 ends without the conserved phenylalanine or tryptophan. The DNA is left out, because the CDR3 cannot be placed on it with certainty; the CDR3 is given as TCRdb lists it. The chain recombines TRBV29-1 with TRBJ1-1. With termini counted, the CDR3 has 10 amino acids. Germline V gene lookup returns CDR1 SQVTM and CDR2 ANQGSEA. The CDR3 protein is CSVQNTEAVL.

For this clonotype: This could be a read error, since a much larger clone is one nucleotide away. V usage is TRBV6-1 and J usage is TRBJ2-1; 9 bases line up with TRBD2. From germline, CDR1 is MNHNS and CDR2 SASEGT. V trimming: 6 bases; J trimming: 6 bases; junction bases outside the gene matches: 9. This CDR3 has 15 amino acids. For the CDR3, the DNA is TGTGCCAGCAGGGTACTTAGCGGGAGAAGCAATGAGCAGTTCTTC. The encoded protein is CASRVLSGRSNEQFF.

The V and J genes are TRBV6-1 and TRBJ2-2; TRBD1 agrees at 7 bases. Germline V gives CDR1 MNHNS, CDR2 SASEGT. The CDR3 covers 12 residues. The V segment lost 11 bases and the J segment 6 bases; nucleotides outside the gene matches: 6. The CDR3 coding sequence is TGTGCCGGCCACAGGGGTGCCGGGGAGCTGTTTTTT. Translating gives CAGHRGAGELFF.

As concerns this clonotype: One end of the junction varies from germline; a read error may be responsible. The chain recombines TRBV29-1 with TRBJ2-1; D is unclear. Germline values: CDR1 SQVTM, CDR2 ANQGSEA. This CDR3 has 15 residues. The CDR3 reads CSVEGQAEAYNEQFF. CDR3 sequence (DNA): TGCAGCGTCGAAGGCCAGGCGGAAGCCTACAATGAGCAGTTCTTC.